The clone carrying this T cell receptor beta chain was detected many times. Its antigen remains unknown. Sequencing used immunoSEQ multiplex PCR; TCRdb keeps in-frame clones, though not all of them. The sample carries about 100,000 clones, around 87% recorded once. The V and J ends lost 3 bases and 10 bases, in that order; junction bases with no gene match: 7. Germline V gene sequence: CDR1 SGHVT, CDR2 SQSDAQ. The CDR3 has 15 residues. This entry is derived from a study of T cell responses to AZD1222 COVID-19 vaccine. Study-wide results and caveats: Donor demographics were predominantly white British with a female majority; clonal diversity may be underestimated.

The source is an adult in good health. J is TRBJ2-1 and V is TRBV7-4; 12 bases are shared with TRBD2. This specimen was peripheral blood, taken on day 0 of MenACWY control vaccination. CDR3: CASSLVLAGGREQFF. In DNA, the CDR3 is TGTGCCAGCAGCTTGGTACTAGCGGGAGGTAGGGAGCAGTTCTTC.